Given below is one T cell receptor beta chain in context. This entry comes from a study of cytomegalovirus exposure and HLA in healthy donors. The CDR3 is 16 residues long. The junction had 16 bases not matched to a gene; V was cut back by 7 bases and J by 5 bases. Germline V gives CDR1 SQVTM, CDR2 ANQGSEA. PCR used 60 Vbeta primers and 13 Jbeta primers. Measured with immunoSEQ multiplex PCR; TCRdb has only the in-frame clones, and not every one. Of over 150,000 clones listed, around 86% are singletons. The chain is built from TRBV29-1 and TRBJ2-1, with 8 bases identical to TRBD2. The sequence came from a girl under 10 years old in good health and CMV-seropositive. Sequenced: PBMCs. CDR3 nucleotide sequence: TGCAGCGAATCGATAAAGGGACTAGAGGGTAACAATGAGCAGTTCTTC. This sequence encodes CSESIKGLEGNNEQFF.